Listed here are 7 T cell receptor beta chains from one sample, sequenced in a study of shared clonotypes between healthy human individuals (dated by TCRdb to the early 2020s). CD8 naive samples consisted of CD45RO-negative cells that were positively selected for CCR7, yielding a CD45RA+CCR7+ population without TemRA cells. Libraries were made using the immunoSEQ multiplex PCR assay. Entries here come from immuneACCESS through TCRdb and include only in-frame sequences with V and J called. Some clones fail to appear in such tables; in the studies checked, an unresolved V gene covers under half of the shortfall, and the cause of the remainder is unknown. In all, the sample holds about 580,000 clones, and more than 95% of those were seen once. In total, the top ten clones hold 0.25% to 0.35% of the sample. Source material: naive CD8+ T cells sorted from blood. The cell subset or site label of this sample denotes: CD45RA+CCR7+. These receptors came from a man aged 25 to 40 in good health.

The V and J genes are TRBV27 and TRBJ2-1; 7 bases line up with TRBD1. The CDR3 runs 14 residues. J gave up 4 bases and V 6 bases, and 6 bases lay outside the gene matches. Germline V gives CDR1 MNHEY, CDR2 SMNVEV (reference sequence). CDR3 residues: CASSPGQRYNEQFF. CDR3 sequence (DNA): TGTGCCAGCAGCCCGGGACAGAGATACAATGAGCAGTTCTTC.

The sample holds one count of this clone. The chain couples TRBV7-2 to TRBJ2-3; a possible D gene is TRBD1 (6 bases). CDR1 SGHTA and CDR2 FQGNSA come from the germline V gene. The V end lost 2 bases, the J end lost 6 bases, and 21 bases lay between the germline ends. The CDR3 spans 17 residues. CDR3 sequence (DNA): TGTGCCAGCAGCTTACGAGGCAAAGCGGTTAGGGGGGATACGCAGTATTTT. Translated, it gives CASSLRGKAVRGDTQYF.

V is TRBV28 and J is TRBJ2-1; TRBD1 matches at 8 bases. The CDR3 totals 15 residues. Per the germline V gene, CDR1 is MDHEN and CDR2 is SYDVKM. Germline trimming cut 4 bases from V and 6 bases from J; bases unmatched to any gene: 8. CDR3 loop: CASSWSGGLLNEQFF. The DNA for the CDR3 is TGTGCCAGCAGTTGGTCAGGGGGCTTGCTCAATGAGCAGTTCTTC.

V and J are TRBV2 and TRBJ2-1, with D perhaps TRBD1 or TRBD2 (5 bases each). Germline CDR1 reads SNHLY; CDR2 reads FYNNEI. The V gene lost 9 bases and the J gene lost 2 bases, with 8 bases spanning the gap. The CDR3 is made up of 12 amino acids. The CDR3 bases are TGTGCCAGGGGACGGGCCTACAATGAGCAGTTCTTC. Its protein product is CARGRAYNEQFF.

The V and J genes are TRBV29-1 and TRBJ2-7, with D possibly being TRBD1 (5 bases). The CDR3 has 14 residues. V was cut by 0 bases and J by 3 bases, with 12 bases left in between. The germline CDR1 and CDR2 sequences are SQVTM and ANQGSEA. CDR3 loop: CSVEDFGQGYEQYF. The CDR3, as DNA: TGCAGCGTTGAAGATTTCGGTCAGGGCTACGAGCAGTACTTC.

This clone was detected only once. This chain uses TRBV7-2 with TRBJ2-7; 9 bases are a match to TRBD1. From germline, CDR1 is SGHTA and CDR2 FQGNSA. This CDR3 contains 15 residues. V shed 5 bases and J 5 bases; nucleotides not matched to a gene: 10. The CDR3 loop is CASSLPDRGFNEQYF. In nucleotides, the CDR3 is TGTGCCAGCAGCCTCCCGGACAGGGGTTTTAACGAGCAGTACTTC.

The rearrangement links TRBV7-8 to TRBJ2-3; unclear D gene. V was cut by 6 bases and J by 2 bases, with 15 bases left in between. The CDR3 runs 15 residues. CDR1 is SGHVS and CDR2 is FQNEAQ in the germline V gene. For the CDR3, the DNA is TGTGCCAGCAGGCCTCTTGCGGTAGACACAGATACGCAGTATTTT. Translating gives CASRPLAVDTDTQYF. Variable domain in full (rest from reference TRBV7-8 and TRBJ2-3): GAGVSQSPRYKVAKRGQDVALRCDPISGHVSLFWYQQALGQGPEFLTYFQNEAQLDKSGLPSDRFFAERPEGSVSTLKIQRTQQEDSAVYLCASRPLAVDTDTQYFGPGTRLTVL.